Described below is a single TCR beta chain sequence and its context. V was pared by 4 bases and J by 5 bases, with 2 bases of the junction left unmatched. The CDR3 covers 15 residues. Germline CDR1 and CDR2: MNHEY and SVGAGI. The authors ran the assay at deep level. Assay used: immunoSEQ multiplex PCR; TCRdb lists only in-frame clones, some missing. The top ten hold less than 0.55% of the sample, which has about 1.5 million clones, 95% to 99% seen once. These data are taken from a study of shared clonotypes between healthy human individuals. Sample: naive CD4+ T cells sorted from blood. Subset reported: CD45RA+ positively selected. This TCR derives from a man younger than 45 in good health. This rearrangement joins TRBV6-5 to TRBJ2-2; TRBD1 matches at 12 bases. In DNA, the CDR3 is TGTGCCAGCAGTTGGGACAGGGGGCTTACCGGGGAGCTGTTTTTT. It translates to CASSWDRGLTGELFF.